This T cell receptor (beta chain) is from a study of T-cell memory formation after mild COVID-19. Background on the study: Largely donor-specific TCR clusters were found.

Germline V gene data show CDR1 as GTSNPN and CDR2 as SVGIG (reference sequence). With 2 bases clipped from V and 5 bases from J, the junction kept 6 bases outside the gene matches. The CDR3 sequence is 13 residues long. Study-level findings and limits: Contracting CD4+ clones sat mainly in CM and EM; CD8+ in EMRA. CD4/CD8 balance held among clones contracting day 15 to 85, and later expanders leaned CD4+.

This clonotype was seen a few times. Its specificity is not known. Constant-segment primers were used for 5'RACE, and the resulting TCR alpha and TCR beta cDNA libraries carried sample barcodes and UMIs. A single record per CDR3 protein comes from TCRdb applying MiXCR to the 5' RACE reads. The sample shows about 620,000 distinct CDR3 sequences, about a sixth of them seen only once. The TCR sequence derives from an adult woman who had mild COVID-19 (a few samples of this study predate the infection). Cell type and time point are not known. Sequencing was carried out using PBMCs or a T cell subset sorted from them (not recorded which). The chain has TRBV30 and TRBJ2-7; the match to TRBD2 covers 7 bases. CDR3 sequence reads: CAWSRREGHEQYF. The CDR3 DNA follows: TGTGCCTGGAGTAGAAGGGAGGGGCACGAGCAGTACTTC.